This TCR beta chain appears in the sequencing data of a study of T cells after posttransplantation cyclophosphamide. The study, taken as a whole, reports: Recipient CMV seropositivity and CMV reactivation strongly tracked TRB clonality.

Assay used: immunoSEQ multiplex PCR; TCRdb lists only in-frame clones, some missing. The repertoire includes roughly 10,000 clones, approximately 80% of them detected once, and approximately 15% sits in the top ten. In regard to this clone: The target antigen is unknown.

The CDR3 spans 15 residues. The germline gives CDR1 MNHEY, CDR2 SMNVEV (reference sequence). With 1 base removed from V and 5 bases from J, the gap between germline ends came to 15 bases. A marrow graft followed busulfan-fludarabine conditioning, with cyclophosphamide on days +3 and +4. The sequence was obtained from a female patient aged 50 to 60 who received an allogeneic stem cell transplant from a related donor, was CMV-positive, and had no GVHD. Part of the T cells may come from the graft donor. The chain has TRBV27 and TRBJ2-7; weak D call: TRBD2 (5 bases). The sample consisted of PBMCs, taken around 2,000 days after allogeneic stem cell transplant with posttransplant cyclophosphamide. In nucleotides, the CDR3 is TGTGCCAGCAGTTTATACGGGGAGTTCGTCAACGAGCAGTACTTC. Encoded protein: CASSLYGEFVNEQYF.